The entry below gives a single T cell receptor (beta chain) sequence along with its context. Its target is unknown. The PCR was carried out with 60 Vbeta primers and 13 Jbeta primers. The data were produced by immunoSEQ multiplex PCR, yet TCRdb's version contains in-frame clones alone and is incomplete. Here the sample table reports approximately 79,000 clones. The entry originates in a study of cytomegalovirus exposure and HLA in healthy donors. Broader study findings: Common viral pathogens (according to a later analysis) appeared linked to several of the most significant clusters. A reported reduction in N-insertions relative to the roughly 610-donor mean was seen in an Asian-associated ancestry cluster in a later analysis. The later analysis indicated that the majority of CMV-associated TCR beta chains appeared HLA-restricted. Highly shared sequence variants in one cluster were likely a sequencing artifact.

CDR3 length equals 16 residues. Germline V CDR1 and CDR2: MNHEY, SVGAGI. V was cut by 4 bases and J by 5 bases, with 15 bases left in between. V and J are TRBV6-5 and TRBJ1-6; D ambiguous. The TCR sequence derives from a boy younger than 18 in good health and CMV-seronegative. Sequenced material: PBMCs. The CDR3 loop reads CASSSFEYSHNSPLHF. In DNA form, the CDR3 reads TGTGCCAGCAGTTCATTCGAGTATAGTCATAATTCACCCCTCCACTTT.